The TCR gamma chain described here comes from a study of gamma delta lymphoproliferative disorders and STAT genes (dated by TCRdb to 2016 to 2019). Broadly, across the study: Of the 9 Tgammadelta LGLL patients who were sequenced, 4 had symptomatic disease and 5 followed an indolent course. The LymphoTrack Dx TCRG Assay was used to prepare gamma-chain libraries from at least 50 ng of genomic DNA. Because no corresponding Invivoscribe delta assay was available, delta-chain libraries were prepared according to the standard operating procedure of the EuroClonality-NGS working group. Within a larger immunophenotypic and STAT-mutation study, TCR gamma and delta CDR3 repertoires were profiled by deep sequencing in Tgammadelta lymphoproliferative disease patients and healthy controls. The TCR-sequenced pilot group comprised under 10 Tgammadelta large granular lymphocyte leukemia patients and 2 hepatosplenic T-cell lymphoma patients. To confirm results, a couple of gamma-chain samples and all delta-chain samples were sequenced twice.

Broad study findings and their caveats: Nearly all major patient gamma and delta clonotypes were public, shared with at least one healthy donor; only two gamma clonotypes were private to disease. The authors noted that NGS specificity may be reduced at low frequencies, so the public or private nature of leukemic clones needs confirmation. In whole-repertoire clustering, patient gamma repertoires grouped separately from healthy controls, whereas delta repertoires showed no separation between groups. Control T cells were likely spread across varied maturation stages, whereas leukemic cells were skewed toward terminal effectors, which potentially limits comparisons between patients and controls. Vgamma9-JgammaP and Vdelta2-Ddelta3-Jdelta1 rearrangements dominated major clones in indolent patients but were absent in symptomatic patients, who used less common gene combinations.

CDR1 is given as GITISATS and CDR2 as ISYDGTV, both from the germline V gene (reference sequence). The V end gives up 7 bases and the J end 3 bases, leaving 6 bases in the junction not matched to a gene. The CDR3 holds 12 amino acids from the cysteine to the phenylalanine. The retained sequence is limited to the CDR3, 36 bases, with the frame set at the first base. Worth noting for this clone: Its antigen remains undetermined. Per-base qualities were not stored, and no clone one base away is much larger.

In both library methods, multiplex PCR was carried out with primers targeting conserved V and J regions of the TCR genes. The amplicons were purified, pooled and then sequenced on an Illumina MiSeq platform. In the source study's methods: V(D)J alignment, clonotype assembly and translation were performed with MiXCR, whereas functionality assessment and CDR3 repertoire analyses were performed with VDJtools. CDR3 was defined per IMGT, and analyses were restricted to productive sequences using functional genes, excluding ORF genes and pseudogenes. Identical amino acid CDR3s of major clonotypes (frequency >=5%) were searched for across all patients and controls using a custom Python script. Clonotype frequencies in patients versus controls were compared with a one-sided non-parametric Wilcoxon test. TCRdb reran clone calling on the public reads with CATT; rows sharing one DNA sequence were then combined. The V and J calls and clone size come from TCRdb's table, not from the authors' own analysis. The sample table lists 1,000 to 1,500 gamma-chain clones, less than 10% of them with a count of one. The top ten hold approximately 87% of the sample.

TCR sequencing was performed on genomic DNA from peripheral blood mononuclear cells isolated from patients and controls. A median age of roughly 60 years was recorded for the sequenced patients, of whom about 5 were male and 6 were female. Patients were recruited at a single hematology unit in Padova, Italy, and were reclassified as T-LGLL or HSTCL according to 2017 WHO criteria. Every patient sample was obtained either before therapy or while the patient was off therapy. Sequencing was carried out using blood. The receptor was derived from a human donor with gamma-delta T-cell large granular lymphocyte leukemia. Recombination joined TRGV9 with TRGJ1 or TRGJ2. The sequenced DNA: TGTGCCTTGTGCCACCTTTATTATAAGAAACTCTTT. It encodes CALCHLYYKKLF.